Following are 3 T cell receptor beta chains from one sample sequenced in a study of Ad26.COV2.S vaccination and SARS-CoV-2 variants. Treatment of the sample: roughly 18 received Ad26.COV2.S at low or high dose, single or two shots; several received placebo; per-sample allocation not given. Vaccine and placebo recipients were sampled on day 63 after the first injection. TCRdb keeps only in-frame clones here, not all; method: immunoSEQ multiplex PCR. The table has about 400,000 clones, less than 90% seen once; the top ten hold 3% to 3.5%. This material consisted of peripheral blood, taken in a trial of Ad26.COV2.S vaccine versus placebo. Receptors were obtained from a person between 18 and 59 years old who received the Ad26.COV2.S COVID-19 vaccine or a placebo.

The rearrangement joins TRBV28 to TRBJ1-2, with no clear D. Germline lookup yields CDR1 MDHEN and CDR2 SYDVKM. The CDR3 length is 12 residues. The ends were cut back, 1 base at V and 3 bases at J, with 3 bases in the middle. The DNA of the CDR3 is TGTGCCAGCAGTTTATCGTACTATGGCTACACCTTC. Amino acids: CASSLSYYGYTF.

V and J are TRBV5-1 and TRBJ1-3, with D unclear. Trimming shortened V by 1 base and J by 0 bases, and 11 bases separated the two germline ends. The CDR3 contains 16 residues. The germline CDR1 and CDR2 sequences are SGHRS and YFSETQ. CDR3 protein: CASSLNSRSSGNTIYF. CDR3 DNA: TGCGCCAGCAGCTTGAACAGCCGAAGCTCTGGAAACACCATATATTTT.

The chain links TRBV25-1 to TRBJ1-2, with TRBD1 matching over 8 bases. The V gene end was trimmed by 4 bases and the J gene end by 1 base; junction bases not matched to a gene: 8. Germline-derived CDR1 and CDR2 are MGHDK and SYGVNS. The CDR3 totals 16 residues. The CDR3 region has the DNA TGTGCCAGCAGTGCCACGACAGGGGAGGATAACTATGGCTACACCTTC. Translated, it gives CASSATTGEDNYGYTF.